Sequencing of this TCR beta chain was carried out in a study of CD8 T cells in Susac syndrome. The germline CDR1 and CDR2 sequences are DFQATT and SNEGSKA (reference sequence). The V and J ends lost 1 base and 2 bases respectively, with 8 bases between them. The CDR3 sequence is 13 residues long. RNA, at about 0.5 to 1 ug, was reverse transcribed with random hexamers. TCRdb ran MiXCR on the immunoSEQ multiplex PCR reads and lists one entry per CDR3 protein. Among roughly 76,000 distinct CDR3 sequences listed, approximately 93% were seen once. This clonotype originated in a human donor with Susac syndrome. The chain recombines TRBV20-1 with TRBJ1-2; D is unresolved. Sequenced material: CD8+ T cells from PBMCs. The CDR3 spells CSARVGGNYGYTF. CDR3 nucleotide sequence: TGCAGTGCTAGAGTGGGAGGAAACTATGGCTACACCTTC.